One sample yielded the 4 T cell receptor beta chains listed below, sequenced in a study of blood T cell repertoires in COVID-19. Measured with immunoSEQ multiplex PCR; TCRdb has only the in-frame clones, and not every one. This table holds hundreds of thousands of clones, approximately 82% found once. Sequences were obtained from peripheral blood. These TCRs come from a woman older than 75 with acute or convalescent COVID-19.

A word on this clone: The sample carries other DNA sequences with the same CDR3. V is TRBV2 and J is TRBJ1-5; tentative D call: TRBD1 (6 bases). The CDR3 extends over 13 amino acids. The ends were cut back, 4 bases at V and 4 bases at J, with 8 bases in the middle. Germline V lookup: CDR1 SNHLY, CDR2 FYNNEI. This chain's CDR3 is CASSGGGNQPQHF. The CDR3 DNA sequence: TGTGCCAGCAGTGGAGGGGGAAATCAGCCCCAGCATTTT. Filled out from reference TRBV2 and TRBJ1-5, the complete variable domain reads EPEVTQTPSHQVTQMGQEVILRCVPISNHLYFYWYRQILGQKVEFLVSFYNNEISEKSEIFDDQFSVERPDGSNFTLKIRSTKLEDSAMYFCASSGGGNQPQHFGDGTRLSIL.

CDR3 protein: CASSPRGDSTNYGYTF. In DNA form, the CDR3 reads TGTGCCAGCAGCCCCAGGGGGGACAGTACTAACTATGGCTACACCTTC. This rearrangement joins TRBV7-2 to TRBJ1-2; 7 nucleotides agree with TRBD1. CDR1 and CDR2 (germline): SGHTA, FQGNSA. The CDR3 length is 16 residues. With 5 bases clipped from V and 0 bases from J, the junction kept 9 bases outside the gene matches.

CDR3 bases: TGTGCCAGCAGCCCATGGGGACAGGAGAGACTTCAGGCACTGTTTTTT. As protein: CASSPWGQERLQALFF. V usage is TRBV28 and J usage is TRBJ1-4, with 8 bases lining up with TRBD1. CDR1 is MDHEN, CDR2 SYDVKM, per germline. V dropped 6 bases and J dropped 13; count of bases not matched to a gene: 19. The CDR3 is 16 residues long.

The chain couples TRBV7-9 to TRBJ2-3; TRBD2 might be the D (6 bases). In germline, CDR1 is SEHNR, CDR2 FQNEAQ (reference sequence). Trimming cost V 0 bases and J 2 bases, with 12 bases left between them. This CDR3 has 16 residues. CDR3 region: CASSLARGGNTDTQYF. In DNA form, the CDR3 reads TGTGCCAGCAGCTTAGCCCGTGGGGGGAACACAGATACGCAGTATTTT.